The 21 T cell receptor beta chains presented below share a single source sample, sequenced in a study of blood T cell repertoires in COVID-19. Clones were sequenced by immunoSEQ multiplex PCR, and TCRdb holds only the in-frame ones, with some missing. Among 190,000 or so clones, 82% were seen once, and the ten largest hold approximately 12%. The sequenced sample consisted of PBMCs or T cells enriched from blood (not recorded which). The receptor set was obtained from a man aged 40-50 years who had recovered from COVID-19.

The chain is built from TRBV6-6 and TRBJ1-4, with 7 bases aligning to TRBD1. CDR3 size: 14 residues. The germline V gene encodes CDR1 MNHNY and CDR2 SVGAGI (reference sequence). Trimming at V came to 5 bases and at J to 7 bases, leaving 7 bases not matched to a gene. CDR3 protein: CASSDRQGGEKLFF. Written as DNA, the CDR3 is TGTGCCAGCAGTGACAGACAGGGAGGTGAAAAACTGTTTTTT.

CDR3 coding DNA: TGTGCCAGCAGTAACCAAAGGGGTGAAGCTTTCTTT. Its translation is CASSNQRGEAFF. This sequence joins TRBV6-6 and TRBJ1-1; maybe TRBD1 (5 bases). CDR1 MNHNY and CDR2 SVGAGI come from the germline V gene (reference sequence). The V end lost 5 bases, the J end lost 7 bases, and 11 bases lay between the germline ends. There are 12 residues in the CDR3.

The V and J genes are TRBV15 and TRBJ1-1, with D uncertain. Trimming shortened V by 1 base and J by 8 bases, and 11 bases separated the two germline ends. Germline CDR1 LNHNV, CDR2 YYDKDF (reference sequence). This CDR3 has 13 residues. This chain's CDR3 is CATSRVMRSEAFF. The CDR3 coding sequence is TGTGCCACCAGCAGAGTTATGAGGTCCGAAGCTTTCTTT.

This chain joins TRBV28 and TRBJ1-1; no reliable D call. Per germline, CDR1 MDHEN and CDR2 SYDVKM. The CDR3 is made up of 12 amino acids. Trimming took off 3 bases at V and 3 bases at J, with 5 bases between the two ends. For the CDR3, the DNA is TGTGCCAGCAGTTTCCCGTACACTGAAGCTTTCTTT. It is translated as CASSFPYTEAFF.

This chain uses TRBV27 with TRBJ1-2; D is unclear. The V and J ends lost 6 bases and 4 bases respectively, with 15 bases between them. The length of the CDR3 is 14 residues. Germline V lookup: CDR1 MNHEY, CDR2 SMNVEV (reference sequence). The CDR3 DNA sequence: TGTGCCAGCAGGGGCGTTCTAGGGAGCTATGGCTACACCTTC. This sequence encodes CASRGVLGSYGYTF.

This chain joins TRBV9 and TRBJ1-1; the match to TRBD1 covers 12 bases. The length of the CDR3 is 16 residues. Germline loops: CDR1 SGDLS, CDR2 YYNGEE. J lost 6 bases, V lost 3 bases, and 9 bases had no gene match. CDR3 in DNA: TGTGCCAGCAGCGCCGCGGGGGACAGGGGGCGTTCTGAAGCTTTCTTT. Residues: CASSAAGDRGRSEAFF.

The chain recombines TRBV11-2 with TRBJ2-2, with 8 bases fitting TRBD1. Germline V gene data show CDR1 as SGHAT and CDR2 as FQNNGV. The CDR3 extends over 14 amino acids. The ends lost 4 bases at V and 6 bases at J; junction bases unmatched: 4. CDR3 amino acids: CASSSIRGPGELFF. In DNA form, the CDR3 reads TGTGCCAGCAGCTCAATCAGGGGGCCCGGGGAGCTGTTTTTT.

J is TRBJ2-6 and V is TRBV11-3, with D maybe TRBD1 (7 bases). The CDR3 is made up of 16 amino acids. The germline V gene has CDR1 SGHNT and CDR2 YENEEA. Trimming stripped 5 bases from V and 3 bases from J, with 14 bases between. The CDR3 nucleotides read TGTGCCAGCAGCGCAGGGGGACTCGGTGGGGCCAACGTCCTGACTTTC. Its translation is CASSAGGLGGANVLTF.

This clone was observed a handful of times. CDR3 loop: CASSVSARDRVGTGELFF. The CDR3 DNA is TGTGCCAGCAGCGTAAGTGCCCGCGACAGGGTTGGGACCGGGGAGCTGTTTTTT. The V and J genes are TRBV9 and TRBJ2-2, with 7 bases matching TRBD1. Germline loops: CDR1 SGDLS, CDR2 YYNGEE. The J segment lost 5 bases and the V segment lost 1 base, leaving 14 bases of the junction unmatched. The CDR3 length is 18 residues.

A few counts support this clone. The V call is TRBV15, the J call TRBJ1-3, with D uncertain. The CDR3 extends over 13 amino acids. Between the trimmed V and J ends, which lost 1 base and 4 bases, there was a span of 5 bases. The germline CDR1 and CDR2 sequences are LNHNV and YYDKDF (reference sequence). CDR3 sequence (DNA): TGTGCCACCAGCAGAGGTGAGGGAAACACCATATATTTT. As protein: CATSRGEGNTIYF.

Here the CDR3 DNA reads TGTGCCAGCAGTAGCGGGCCTAGCGGCGAGCAGTTCTTC. It yields the protein CASSSGPSGEQFF. This chain links TRBV6-5 with TRBJ2-1; 7 bases are shared with TRBD2. This CDR3 region has 13 residues. CDR1 and CDR2 (germline): MNHEY, SVGAGI. After removal of 5 bases from V and 10 bases from J, the junction contained 8 bases not matched to a gene.

This clone was detected only once. This chain joins TRBV10-1 and TRBJ2-2, with a weak D call TRBD1 (7 bases). This CDR3 is built from 16 residues. Per germline, CDR1 WNHNN and CDR2 SYGVQD (reference sequence). V lost 8 bases and J lost 0, with 16 bases in between. The CDR3 spells CASGGIGGPNTGELFF. The DNA for the CDR3 is TGCGCCAGCGGGGGGATAGGGGGCCCGAACACCGGGGAGCTGTTTTTT.

CDR3 coding DNA: TGTGCCAGCAGCCAAGATACAGGGATAGGTGGCTACACCTTC. It is translated as CASSQDTGIGGYTF. The J gene is TRBJ1-2, the V gene TRBV4-2, with a tentative D call TRBD1 (6 bases). There are 14 residues in the CDR3. The germline V and J ends were trimmed by 0 bases and 7 bases, with 12 bases remaining between them. Looked up from germline, CDR1 is LGHNA and CDR2 is YNFKEQ.

The chain combines TRBV9 with TRBJ2-3; weak D call: TRBD2 (6 bases). This CDR3 has 14 amino acids. Looked up from germline, CDR1 is SGDLS and CDR2 is YYNGEE. Trimming pared 3 bases from V and 2 bases from J, leaving 10 bases between. CDR3 residues: CASSGSGVTDTQYF. The DNA for the CDR3 is TGTGCCAGCAGCGGTAGCGGAGTCACAGATACGCAGTATTTT.

This clone was seen a handful of times. The V gene is TRBV29-1, the J gene TRBJ2-7; TRBD2 might be the D (6 bases). This CDR3 region has 13 residues. Deletions cut 1 base from V and 8 bases from J, with 15 bases between. The V gene's germline CDR1 is SQVTM and CDR2 ANQGSEA. The CDR3 DNA sequence: TGCAGCGTTGAAGTGGACTATGAGTCTAAGCAGTACTTC. It translates to CSVEVDYESKQYF.

The chain joins TRBV5-1 to TRBJ2-1, with 7 bases matching TRBD2. Germline-derived CDR1 and CDR2 are SGHRS and YFSETQ. CDR3 length equals 13 residues. V lost 4 bases, J lost 7 bases, and 5 bases stayed unmatched. Here the CDR3 DNA reads TGCGCCAGCAGCGACCCCGGGGGGAATGAGCAGTTCTTC. This encodes CASSDPGGNEQFF.

This chain connects TRBV5-1 to TRBJ1-2, with a weak D call TRBD1 (5 bases). The CDR3 has 13 residues. Germline V lookup: CDR1 SGHRS, CDR2 YFSETQ. The V end was cut by 0 bases, the J end by 7 bases, with 10 bases between. CDR3 loop: CASSLEQAGGYTF. The CDR3 DNA reads as TGCGCCAGCAGCTTGGAACAGGCTGGTGGCTACACCTTC. The full variable domain, rest sourced from reference TRBV5-1 and TRBJ1-2, is KAGVTQTPRYLIKTRGQQVTLSCSPISGHRSVSWYQQTPGQGLQFLFEYFSETQRNKGNFPGRFSGRQFSNSRSEMNVSTLELGDSALYLCASSLEQAGGYTFGSGTRLTVV.

At least ten counts were recorded for this clone. The rearrangement uses TRBV5-8 and TRBJ2-2; D possibly corresponds to TRBD1 (6 bases). Trimming removed 4 bases at V and 4 bases at J, with 11 bases between. The germline V gene encodes CDR1 SGHTS and CDR2 YDEGEE. The CDR3 runs to 14 residues. Here the CDR3 DNA reads TGTGCCAGCAGCCGCGGACAGCTCACCGGGGAGCTGTTTTTT. Encoded protein: CASSRGQLTGELFF. Supplemented by reference TRBV5-8 and TRBJ2-2, the full variable domain reads EAGVTQSPTHLIKTRGQQATLRCSPISGHTSVYWYQQALGLGLQFLLWYDEGEERNRGNFPPRFSGRQFPNYSSELNVNALELEDSALYLCASSRGQLTGELFFGEGSRLTVL.

In its sample, this clone was seen once. The CDR3 here is CASAFYSGRRDNEQFF. The CDR3 DNA follows: TGTGCCAGCGCCTTTTACAGCGGGAGGCGGGACAATGAGCAGTTCTTC. This chain uses TRBV19 with TRBJ2-1; 9 bases agree with TRBD2. This CDR3 has 16 residues. Germline values: CDR1 LNHDA, CDR2 SQIVND (reference sequence). The V and J ends lost 9 bases and 5 bases, in that order; junction bases with no gene match: 14. Variable domain in full (rest from reference TRBV19 and TRBJ2-1): DGGITQSPKYLFRKEGQNVTLSCEQNLNHDAMYWYRQDPGQGLRLIYYSQIVNDFQKGDIAEGYSVSREKKESFPLTVTSAQKNPTAFYLCASAFYSGRRDNEQFFGPGTRLTVL.

The chain has TRBV14 and TRBJ2-3, with 9 bases matching TRBD1. The CDR3 is 17 amino acids. The junction had 6 bases not matched to a gene; V was cut back by 0 bases and J by 2 bases. Germline V CDR1 and CDR2: SGHDN, FVKESK. The CDR3 DNA follows: TGTGCCAGCAGCCAAGACTACGGGACAGGGATCACAGATACGCAGTATTTT. It encodes CASSQDYGTGITDTQYF.

The chain uses TRBV5-1 and TRBJ1-1; D not certain. The V and J ends lost 4 bases and 0 bases respectively, with 10 bases between them. The CDR3 extends over 14 amino acids. CDR1 is SGHRS and CDR2 is YFSETQ in the germline V gene. In DNA, the CDR3 is TGCGCCAGCAGCCAACAGATGATGAACACTGAAGCTTTCTTT. As protein: CASSQQMMNTEAFF.